This T cell receptor beta chain was recovered during a study of monozygotic twins with inflammatory bowel disease. Study-level results: A single strong IBD-associated signal or clonotype was not supported by the findings. Relative clonotype sharing with others was diminished in IBD patients versus healthy twins, particularly with disease activity.

Nested PCRs (around 15 and 9 cycles, two total) were applied to TCRalpha and TCRbeta cDNA. TCRdb reworked the 5' RACE reads into one entry per CDR3 protein, no DNA. The sample's table shows 300,000 to 400,000 distinct CDR3 sequences. Per the germline V gene, CDR1 is SGHRS and CDR2 is YFSETQ. This CDR3 has 16 amino acids. On this clonotype itself: The antigen is not known.

The sample consisted of blood. The chain carries TRBV5-1 and TRBJ2-3; TCRdb calls TRBD1, which cannot be checked without DNA. This TCR came from a human donor with ulcerative colitis or Crohn's disease, or a healthy co-twin of an affected twin (not recorded which). The chain's CDR3 is CASSLGGSSSTDTQYF. The whole variable domain, filled in from reference TRBV5-1 and TRBJ2-3, reads KAGVTQTPRYLIKTRGQQVTLSCSPISGHRSVSWYQQTPGQGLQFLFEYFSETQRNKGNFPGRFSGRQFSNSRSEMNVSTLELGDSALYLCASSLGGSSSTDTQYFGPGTRLTVL.